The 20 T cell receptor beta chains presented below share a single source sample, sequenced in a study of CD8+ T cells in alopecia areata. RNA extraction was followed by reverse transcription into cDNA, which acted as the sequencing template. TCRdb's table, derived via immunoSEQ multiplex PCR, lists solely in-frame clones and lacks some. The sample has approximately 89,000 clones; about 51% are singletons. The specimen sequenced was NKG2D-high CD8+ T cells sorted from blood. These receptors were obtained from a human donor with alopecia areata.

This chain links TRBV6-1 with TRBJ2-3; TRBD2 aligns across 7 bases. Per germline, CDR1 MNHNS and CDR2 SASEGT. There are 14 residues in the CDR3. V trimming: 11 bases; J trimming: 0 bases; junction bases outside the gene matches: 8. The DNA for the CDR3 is TGTGCCGCCCAGGGAGGGCAGAGCACAGATACGCAGTATTTT. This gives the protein CAAQGGQSTDTQYF.

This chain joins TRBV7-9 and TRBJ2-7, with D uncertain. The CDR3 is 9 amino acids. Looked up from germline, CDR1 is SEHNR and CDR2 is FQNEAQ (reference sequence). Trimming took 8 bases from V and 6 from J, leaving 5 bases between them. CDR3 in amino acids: CASGPEQYF. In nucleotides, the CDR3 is TGTGCCAGCGGGCCCGAGCAGTACTTC. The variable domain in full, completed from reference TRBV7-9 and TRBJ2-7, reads DTGVSQNPRHKITKRGQNVTFRCDPISEHNRLYWYRQTLGQGPEFLTYFQNEAQLEKSRLLSDRFSAERPKGSFSTLEIQRTEQGDSAMYLCASGPEQYFGPGTRLTVT.

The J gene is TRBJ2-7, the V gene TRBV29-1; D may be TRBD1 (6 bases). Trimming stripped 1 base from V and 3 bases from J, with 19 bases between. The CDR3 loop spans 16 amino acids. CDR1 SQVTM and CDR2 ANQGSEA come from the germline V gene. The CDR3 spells CSVEGVEQGGFYEQYF. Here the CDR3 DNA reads TGCAGCGTTGAAGGGGTAGAACAGGGTGGATTCTACGAGCAGTACTTC.

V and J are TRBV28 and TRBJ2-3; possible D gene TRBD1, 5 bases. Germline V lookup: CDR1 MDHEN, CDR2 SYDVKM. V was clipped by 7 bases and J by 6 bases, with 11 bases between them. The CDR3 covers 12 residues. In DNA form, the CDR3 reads TGTGCCAGCATGACAGCTCCGGATACGCAGTATTTT. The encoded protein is CASMTAPDTQYF. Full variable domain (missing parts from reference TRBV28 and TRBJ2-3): DVKVTQSSRYLVKRTGEKVFLECVQDMDHENMFWYRQDPGLGLRLIYFSYDVKMKEKGDIPEGYSVSREKKERFSLILESASTNQTSMYLCASMTAPDTQYFGPGTRLTVL.

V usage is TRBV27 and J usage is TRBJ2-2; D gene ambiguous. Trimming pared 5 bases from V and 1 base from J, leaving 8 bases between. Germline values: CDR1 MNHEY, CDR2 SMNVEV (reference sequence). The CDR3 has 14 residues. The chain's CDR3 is CASSIGRNTGELFF. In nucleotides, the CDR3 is TGTGCCAGCAGTATAGGACGGAACACCGGGGAGCTGTTTTTT.

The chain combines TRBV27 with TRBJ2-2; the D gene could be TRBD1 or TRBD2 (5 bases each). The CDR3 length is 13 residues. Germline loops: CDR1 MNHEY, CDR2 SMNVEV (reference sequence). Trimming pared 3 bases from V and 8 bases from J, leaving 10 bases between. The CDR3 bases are TGTGCCAGCAGTTTTACGGGACGGGGGGAGCTGTTTTTT. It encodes CASSFTGRGELFF.

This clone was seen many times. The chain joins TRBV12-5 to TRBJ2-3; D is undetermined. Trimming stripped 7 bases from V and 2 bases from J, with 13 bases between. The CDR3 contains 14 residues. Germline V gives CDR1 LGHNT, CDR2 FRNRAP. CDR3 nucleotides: TGTGCTAGTGAGCGAGGAGTCACCACAGATACGCAGTATTTT. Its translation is CASERGVTTDTQYF.

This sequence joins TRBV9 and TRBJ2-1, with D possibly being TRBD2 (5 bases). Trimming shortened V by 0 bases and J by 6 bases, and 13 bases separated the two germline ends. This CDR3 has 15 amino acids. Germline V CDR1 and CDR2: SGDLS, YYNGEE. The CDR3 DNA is TGTGCCAGCAGCGTAGGAGGGTCTAGAATCAATGAGCAGTTCTTC. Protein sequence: CASSVGGSRINEQFF.

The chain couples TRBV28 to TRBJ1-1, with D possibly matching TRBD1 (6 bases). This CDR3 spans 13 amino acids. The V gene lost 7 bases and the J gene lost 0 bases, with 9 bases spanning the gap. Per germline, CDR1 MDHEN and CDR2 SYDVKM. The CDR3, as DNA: TGTGCCAGCATCAGGGGATTGAACACTGAAGCTTTCTTT. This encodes CASIRGLNTEAFF.

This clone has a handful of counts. In nucleotides, the CDR3 is TGTGCCAGCAGGAGGCTGGGGGGTCGGCAGTACTTC. This codes for CASRRLGGRQYF. The gene calls are TRBV28 and TRBJ2-7; D is perhaps TRBD2 (6 bases). The V end lost 6 bases, the J end lost 9 bases, and 15 bases lay between the germline ends. CDR1 is MDHEN and CDR2 is SYDVKM in the germline V gene. The CDR3 is 12 amino acids.

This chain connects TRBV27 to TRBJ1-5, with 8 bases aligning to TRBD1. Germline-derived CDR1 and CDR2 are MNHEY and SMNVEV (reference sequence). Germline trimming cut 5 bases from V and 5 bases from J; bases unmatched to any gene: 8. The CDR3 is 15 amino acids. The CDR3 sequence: CASSQAGQGDQPQHF. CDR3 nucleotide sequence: TGTGCCAGCAGTCAAGCAGGACAGGGTGATCAGCCCCAGCATTTT.

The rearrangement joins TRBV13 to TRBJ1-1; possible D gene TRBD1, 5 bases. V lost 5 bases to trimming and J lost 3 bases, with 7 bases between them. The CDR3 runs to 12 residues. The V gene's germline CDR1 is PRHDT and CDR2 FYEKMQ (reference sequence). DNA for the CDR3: TGTGCCAGCAGCGGACAAGACACTGAAGCTTTCTTT. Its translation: CASSGQDTEAFF.

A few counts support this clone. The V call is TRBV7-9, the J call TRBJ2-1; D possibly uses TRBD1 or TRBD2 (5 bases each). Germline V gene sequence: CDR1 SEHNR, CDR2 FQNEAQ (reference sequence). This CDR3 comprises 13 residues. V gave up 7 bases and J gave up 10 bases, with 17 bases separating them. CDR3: CASTGGGQGEQFF. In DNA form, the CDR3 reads TGTGCCAGCACCGGTGGGGGTCAAGGGGAGCAGTTCTTC. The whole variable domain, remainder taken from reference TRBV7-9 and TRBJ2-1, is DTGVSQNPRHKITKRGQNVTFRCDPISEHNRLYWYRQTLGQGPEFLTYFQNEAQLEKSRLLSDRFSAERPKGSFSTLEIQRTEQGDSAMYLCASTGGGQGEQFFGPGTRLTVL.

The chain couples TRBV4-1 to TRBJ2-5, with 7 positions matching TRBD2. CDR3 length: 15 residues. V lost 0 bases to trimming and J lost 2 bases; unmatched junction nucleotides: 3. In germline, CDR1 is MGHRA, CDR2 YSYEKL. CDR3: CASSQESGVQETQYF. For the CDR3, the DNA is TGCGCCAGCAGCCAAGAGAGCGGGGTACAAGAGACCCAGTACTTC.

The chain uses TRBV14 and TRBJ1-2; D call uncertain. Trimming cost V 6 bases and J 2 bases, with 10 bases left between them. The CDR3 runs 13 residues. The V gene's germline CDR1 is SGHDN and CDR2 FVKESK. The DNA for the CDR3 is TGTGCCAGCAGTCGGACCACAAACTATGGCTACACCTTC. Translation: CASSRTTNYGYTF.

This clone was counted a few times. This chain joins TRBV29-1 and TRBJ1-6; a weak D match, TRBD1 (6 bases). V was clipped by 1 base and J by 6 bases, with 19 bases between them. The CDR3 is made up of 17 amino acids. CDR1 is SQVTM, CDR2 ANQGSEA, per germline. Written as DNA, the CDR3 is TGCAGCGTTGAAGGACGATTAACAGGGAAAGTTAATTCACCCCTCCACTTT. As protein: CSVEGRLTGKVNSPLHF.

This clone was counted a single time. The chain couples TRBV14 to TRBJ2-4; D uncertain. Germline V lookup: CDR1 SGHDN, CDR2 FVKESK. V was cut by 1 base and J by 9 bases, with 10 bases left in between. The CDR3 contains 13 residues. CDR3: CASSQGRLGIQYF. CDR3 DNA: TGTGCCAGCAGCCAAGGAAGGCTTGGCATTCAGTACTTC.

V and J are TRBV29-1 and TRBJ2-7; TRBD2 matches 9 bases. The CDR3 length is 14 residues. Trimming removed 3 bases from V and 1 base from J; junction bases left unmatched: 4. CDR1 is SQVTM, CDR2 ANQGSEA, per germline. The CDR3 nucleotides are TGCAGCGTTGATACGACTAGCGGATCCTACGAGCAGTACTTC. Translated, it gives CSVDTTSGSYEQYF.

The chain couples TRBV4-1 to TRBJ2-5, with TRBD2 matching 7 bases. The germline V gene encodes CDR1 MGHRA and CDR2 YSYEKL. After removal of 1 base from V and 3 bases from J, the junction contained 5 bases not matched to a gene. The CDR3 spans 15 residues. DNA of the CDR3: TGCGCCAGCAGCCAAGCTCCCCTAGCGGAAGAGACCCAGTACTTC. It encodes CASSQAPLAEETQYF.

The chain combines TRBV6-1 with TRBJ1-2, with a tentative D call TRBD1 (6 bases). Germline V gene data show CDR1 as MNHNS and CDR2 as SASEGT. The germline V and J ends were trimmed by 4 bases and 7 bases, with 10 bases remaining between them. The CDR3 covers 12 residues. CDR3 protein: CASSVGAAGYTF. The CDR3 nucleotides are TGTGCCAGCAGTGTGGGGGCAGCTGGCTACACCTTC.